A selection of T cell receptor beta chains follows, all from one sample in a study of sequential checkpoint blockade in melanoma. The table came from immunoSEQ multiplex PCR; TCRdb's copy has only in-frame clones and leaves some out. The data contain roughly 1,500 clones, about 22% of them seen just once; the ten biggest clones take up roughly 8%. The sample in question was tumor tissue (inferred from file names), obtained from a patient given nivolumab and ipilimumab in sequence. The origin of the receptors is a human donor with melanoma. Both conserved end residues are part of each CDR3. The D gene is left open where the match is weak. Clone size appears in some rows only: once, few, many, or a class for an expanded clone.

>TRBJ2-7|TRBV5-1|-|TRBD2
TGCGCCAGCAGCGTTATAGCGGGAGGAGCCTACGAGCAGTACTTC
CASSVIAGGAYEQYF
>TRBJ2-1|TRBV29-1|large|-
TGCAGCGTCATCTTACGCTACTACAATGAGCAGTTCTTC
CSVILRYYNEQFF
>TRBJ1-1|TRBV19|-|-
TGTGCCAGTAAAGGGATCACTGAAGCTTTCTTT
CASKGITEAFF
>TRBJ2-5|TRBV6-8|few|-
TGTGCCAGCAGTGTACGAACCAGGGGAGAGACCCAGTACTTC
CASSVRTRGETQYF
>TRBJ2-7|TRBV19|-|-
TGTGCCAGTAGTCCCCGTGTTTGGGGCCCCGAGCAGTACTTC
CASSPRVWGPEQYF
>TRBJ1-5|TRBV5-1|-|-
TGCGCCAGCAGCTTGGATGCAGGCGGTCAGCCCCAGCATTTT
CASSLDAGGQPQHF
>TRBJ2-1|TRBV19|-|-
TGTGCCAGTAGTCCCTCGGGACTCCTTGGGAGGTCCTACAATGAGCAGTTCTTC
CASSPSGLLGRSYNEQFF
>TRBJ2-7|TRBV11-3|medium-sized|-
TGTGCCAGCAGCTTGGGGCAGGGGGGCGGCGAGCAGTACTTC
CASSLGQGGGEQYF
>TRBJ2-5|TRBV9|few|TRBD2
TGTGCCAGCAGCCCCAGCAGAGCGGGGCAAGAGACCCAGTACTTC
CASSPSRAGQETQYF
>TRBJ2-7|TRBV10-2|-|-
TGCGCCAGCAGTGAGCATGAGGCCAGCCAGTCCTACGAGCAGTACTTC
CASSEHEASQSYEQYF
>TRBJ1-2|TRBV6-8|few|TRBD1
TGTGCCAGCACCGACAGGGGGGGCGATGGCTACACCTTC
CASTDRGGDGYTF
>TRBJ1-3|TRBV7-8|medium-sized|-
TGTGCCAGCAGCTACCAACAGGGCGACACCATATATTTT
CASSYQQGDTIYF
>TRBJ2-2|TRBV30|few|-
TGTGCCTGGGGAAAGCACACCGGGGAGCTGTTTTTT
CAWGKHTGELFF
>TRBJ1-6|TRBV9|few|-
TGTGCCAGCAGTGAGAGAGCCAGGAGAGACCACTTT
CASSERARRDHF
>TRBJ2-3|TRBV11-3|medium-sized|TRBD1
TGTGCCAGCAGCCCCCGGACAGGGGGCAGAGATACGCAGTATTTT
CASSPRTGGRDTQYF
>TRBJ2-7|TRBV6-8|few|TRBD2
TGTGCCAGCCTTAGCGGGAGTTACGAGCAGTACTTC
CASLSGSYEQYF
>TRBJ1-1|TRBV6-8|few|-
TGTGCCAGCAGTTTAAGTACCACTGAAGCTTTCTTT
CASSLSTTEAFF
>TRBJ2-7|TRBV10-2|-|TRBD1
TGCGCCAGCAGCCTCGGACAGGGCTACGAGCAGTACTTC
CASSLGQGYEQYF
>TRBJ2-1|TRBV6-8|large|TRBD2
TGTGCCAGCAGTTACCCGACTAGCGGCCACAATGAGCAGTTCTTC
CASSYPTSGHNEQFF
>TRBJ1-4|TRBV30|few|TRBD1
TGTGCCTGCACCGGGACAGGGATAGTGGCTAATGAAAAACTGTTTTTT
CACTGTGIVANEKLFF
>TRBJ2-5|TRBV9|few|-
TGTGCCAGCAGCACACATTTAACTCAAGGGACCCAGTACTTC
CASSTHLTQGTQYF
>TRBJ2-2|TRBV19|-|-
TGTGCCACCGGACACCCGAACACCGGGGAGCTGTTTTTT
CATGHPNTGELFF
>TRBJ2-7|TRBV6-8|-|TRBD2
TGTGCCATCAGGGTAGGGACTAGCGGTACCTACGAGCAGTACTTC
CAIRVGTSGTYEQYF
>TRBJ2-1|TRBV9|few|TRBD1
TGTGCCAGCAGCCGGACAGGGGGGAATGAGCAGTTCTTC
CASSRTGGNEQFF
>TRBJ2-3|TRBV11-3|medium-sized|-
TGTGCCAGCAGAGTAGGACTCAGTTTCCCGGATACGCAGTATTTT
CASRVGLSFPDTQYF
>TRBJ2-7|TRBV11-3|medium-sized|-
TGTGCCAGCAGCCCTGAGGGCGGGGTTCGCTACGAGCAGTACTTC
CASSPEGGVRYEQYF
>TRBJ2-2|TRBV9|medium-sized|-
TGTGCCAGCAGCGTAAGGGGACCCGGGGAGCTGTTTTTT
CASSVRGPGELFF
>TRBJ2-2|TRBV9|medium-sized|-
TGTGCCAGCAGCGTAGCTGTGACCCGACCGTTCGGGGAGCTGTTTTTT
CASSVAVTRPFGELFF
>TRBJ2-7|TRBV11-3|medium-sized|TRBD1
TGTGCCAGCAGCAAAACAGGGACAGTTGAGTACGAGCAGTACTTC
CASSKTGTVEYEQYF
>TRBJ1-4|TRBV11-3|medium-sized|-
TGTGCCAGCAGCCCGAAAAGGGCCACCGAGAGAGAAAAACTGTTTTTT
CASSPKRATEREKLFF
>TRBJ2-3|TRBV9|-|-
TGTGCCAGCAGCGGGAGATCGGGGGAACCCCCGGATACGCAGTATTTT
CASSGRSGEPPDTQYF
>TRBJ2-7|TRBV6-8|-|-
TGTGCCAGCAGTGGAACGACAGGAGGCTACGAGCAGTACTTC
CASSGTTGGYEQYF
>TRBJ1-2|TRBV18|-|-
TGTGCCAGCTCCACAGGGACTTTGGGCTACACCTTC
CASSTGTLGYTF
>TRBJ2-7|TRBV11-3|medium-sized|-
TGTGCCAGCAGCTACAAGACTGCGCACTACGAGCAGTACTTC
CASSYKTAHYEQYF
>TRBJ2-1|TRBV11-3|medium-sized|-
TGTGCCAGCAGCTTTAGGGGACGCAGGGATGAGCAGTTCTTC
CASSFRGRRDEQFF
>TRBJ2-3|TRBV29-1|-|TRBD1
TGCAGCGTTGAAGATCCACGGGGACAGGGGGCAGCAGATACGCAGTATTTT
CSVEDPRGQGAADTQYF
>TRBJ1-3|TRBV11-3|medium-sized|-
TGTGCCAGCAGCTTGGAGGTTGCTGGAAACACCATATATTTT
CASSLEVAGNTIYF
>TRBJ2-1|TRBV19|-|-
TGTGCCAGTAGTTCAGGCCGACAGTCGAGGTACAATGAGCAGTTCTTC
CASSSGRQSRYNEQFF
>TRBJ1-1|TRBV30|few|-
TGTGCCTCAGATACTTGGGGGCCCGAAGCTTTCTTT
CASDTWGPEAFF
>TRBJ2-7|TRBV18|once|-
TGTGCCAGCTCACCAGCTCGCACCGTCGAGCAGTACTTC
CASSPARTVEQYF
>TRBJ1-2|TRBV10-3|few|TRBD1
TGTGCCATCAGTGAGCCTTCGGGACAGCGGACAAACTATGGCTACACCTTC
CAISEPSGQRTNYGYTF
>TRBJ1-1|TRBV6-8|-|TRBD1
TGTGCCAGCAGTTTCCCGACAGGGGGAGGAACTGAAGCTTTCTTT
CASSFPTGGGTEAFF
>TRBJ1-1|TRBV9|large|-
TGTGCCAGCAGCGTAGACAGCCGGGGCACTGAAGCTTTCTTT
CASSVDSRGTEAFF
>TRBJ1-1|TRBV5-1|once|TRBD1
TGCGCCAGCAGCCGGGACAGGTCGAACACTGAAGCTTTCTTT
CASSRDRSNTEAFF
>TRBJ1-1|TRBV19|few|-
TGTGCCAGTAGGGGATTGAAGATGATGAACACTGAAGCTTTCTTT
CASRGLKMMNTEAFF